A selection of T cell receptor beta chains follows, all from one sample in a study of blood T cell repertoires in COVID-19. Clones were sequenced by immunoSEQ multiplex PCR, and TCRdb holds only the in-frame ones, with some missing. The data show under 200,000 clones, 70% to 90% seen once. Sequencing was performed on peripheral blood. Source of these receptors: a woman between 65 and 79 years old with acute or convalescent COVID-19. Each CDR3 is given with its conserved first and last residue. Fields, in order: clone size, D gene, V gene, J gene, CDR3 DNA, CDR3 protein. D genes are given only for firm matches. The size entry is marked missing in some rows and otherwise reads once, few, many or a size class.

>once|TRBD1|TRBV3-1/TRBV3-2|TRBJ2-2
TGTGCCAGCAGCACAGGGGTCCAAAGGAACACCGGGGAGCTGTTTTTT
CASSTGVQRNTGELFF
>NA|NA|TRBV5-4|TRBJ1-6
TGTGCCAGCAGCGTGCAGGGTGTCAATTCACCCCTCCACTTT
CASSVQGVNSPLHF
>NA|NA|TRBV19|TRBJ1-1
TGTGCCAGTAGTATCCGTCATGGCCAGGGGAACACTGAAGCTTTCTTT
CASSIRHGQGNTEAFF
>NA|TRBD2|TRBV4-2|TRBJ2-7
TGTGCCAGCAGCCAAGATACCCGGGCTAGCGGGGGACAGCGGCGGGACTTC
CASSQDTRASGGQRRDF
>NA|NA|TRBV27|TRBJ1-5
TGTGCCAGCAGTTTGGATGGACTCGGTAATCAGCCCCAGCATTTT
CASSLDGLGNQPQHF
>NA|NA|TRBV4-1|TRBJ2-7
TGCGCCAGCAGCCAAGGAATCGCCACCTCTAGCGAGCAGTACTTC
CASSQGIATSSEQYF
>NA|NA|TRBV3-1/TRBV3-2|TRBJ2-3
TGTGCCAGCAGCCAAGGGGGAGCGGCGCAGTATTTT
CASSQGGAAQYF
>few|TRBD1|TRBV30|TRBJ1-5
TGTGCCTGGAGTTCCGGGACAGGGCATCAGCCCCAGCATTTT
CAWSSGTGHQPQHF
>NA|TRBD2|TRBV7-9|TRBJ2-3
TGTGCCAGCAGTCTTAGCGGGGGGAGCACAGATACGCAGTATTTT
CASSLSGGSTDTQYF
>NA|NA|TRBV24-1|TRBJ1-4
TGTGCCACCAGTGATGAGCGTGAGCAGGGAAGCCGTACAACTAATGAAAAACTGTTTTTT
CATSDEREQGSRTTNEKLFF
>NA|TRBD1|TRBV30|TRBJ1-5
TGTGCCTGGAGCAGACAGGGGGCTAATCAGCCCCAGCATTTT
CAWSRQGANQPQHF
>NA|TRBD2|TRBV6-2/TRBV6-3|TRBJ2-1
TGTGCCAGCAGTAAGACTAGCGGGATTTACAATGAGCAGTTCTTC
CASSKTSGIYNEQFF
>NA|TRBD2|TRBV4-2|TRBJ2-1
TGTGCCAGCAGCCAGGGGACTAGCGGGTTCAATGAGCAGTTCTTC
CASSQGTSGFNEQFF
>NA|TRBD2|TRBV5-4|TRBJ2-5
TGTGCCAGCAGTAGGTACGGGGGGACCCAAGAGACCCAGTACTTC
CASSRYGGTQETQYF